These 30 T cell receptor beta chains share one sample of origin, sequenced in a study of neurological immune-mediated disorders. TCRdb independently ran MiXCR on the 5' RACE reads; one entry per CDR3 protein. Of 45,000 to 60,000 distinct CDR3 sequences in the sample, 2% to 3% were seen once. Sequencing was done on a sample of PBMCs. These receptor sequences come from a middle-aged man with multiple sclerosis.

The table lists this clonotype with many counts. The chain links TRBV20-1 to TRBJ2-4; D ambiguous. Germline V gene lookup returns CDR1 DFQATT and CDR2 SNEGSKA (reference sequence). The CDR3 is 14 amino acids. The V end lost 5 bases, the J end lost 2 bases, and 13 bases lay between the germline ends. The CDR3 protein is CSAAPAWSKNIQYF. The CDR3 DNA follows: TGCAGTGCTGCACCGGCTTGGTCCAAAAACATTCAGTACTTC.

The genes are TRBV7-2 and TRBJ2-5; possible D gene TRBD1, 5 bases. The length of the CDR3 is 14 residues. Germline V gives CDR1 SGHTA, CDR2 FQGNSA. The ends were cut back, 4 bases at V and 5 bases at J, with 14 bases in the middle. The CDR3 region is CASSSPRGYETQYF. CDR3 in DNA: TGTGCCAGCAGCTCCCCTAGGGGCTATGAGACCCAGTACTTC.

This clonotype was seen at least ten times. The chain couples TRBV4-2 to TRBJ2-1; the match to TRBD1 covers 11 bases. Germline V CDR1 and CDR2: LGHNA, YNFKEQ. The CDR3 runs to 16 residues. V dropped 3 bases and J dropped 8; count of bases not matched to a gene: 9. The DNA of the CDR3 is TGTGCCAGCAGCCAGTTGGACAGGGGGCTAGTAGATGAGCAGTTCTTC. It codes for CASSQLDRGLVDEQFF.

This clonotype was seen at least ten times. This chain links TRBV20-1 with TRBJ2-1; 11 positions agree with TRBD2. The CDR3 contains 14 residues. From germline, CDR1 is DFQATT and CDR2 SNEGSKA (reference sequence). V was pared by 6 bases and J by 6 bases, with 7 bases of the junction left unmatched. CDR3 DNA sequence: TGCAGTGCACTCTCCGGGACTAGCGGCAATGAGCAGTTCTTC. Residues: CSALSGTSGNEQFF.

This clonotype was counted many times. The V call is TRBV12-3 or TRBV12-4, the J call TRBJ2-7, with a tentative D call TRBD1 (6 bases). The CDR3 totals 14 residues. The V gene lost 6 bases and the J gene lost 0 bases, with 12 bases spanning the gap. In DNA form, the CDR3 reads TGTGCCAGCAGGCGACAGGAAAGCTCCTACGAGCAGTACTTC. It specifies CASRRQESSYEQYF.

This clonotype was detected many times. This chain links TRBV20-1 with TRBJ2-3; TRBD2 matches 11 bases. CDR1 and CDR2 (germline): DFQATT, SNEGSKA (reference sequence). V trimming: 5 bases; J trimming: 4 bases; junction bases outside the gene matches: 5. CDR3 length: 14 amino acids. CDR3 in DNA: TGCAGTGCTGCCACTAGCGGGGGCGCAGATACGCAGTATTTT. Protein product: CSAATSGGADTQYF.

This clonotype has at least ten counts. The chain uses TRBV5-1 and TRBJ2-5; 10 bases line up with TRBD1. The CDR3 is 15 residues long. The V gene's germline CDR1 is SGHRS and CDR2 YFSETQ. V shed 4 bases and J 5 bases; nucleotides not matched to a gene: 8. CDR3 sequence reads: CASSKDRGVGETQYF. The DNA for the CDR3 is TGCGCCAGCAGCAAGGACAGGGGGGTCGGGGAGACCCAGTACTTC. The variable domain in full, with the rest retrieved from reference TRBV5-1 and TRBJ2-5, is KAGVTQTPRYLIKTRGQQVTLSCSPISGHRSVSWYQQTPGQGLQFLFEYFSETQRNKGNFPGRFSGRQFSNSRSEMNVSTLELGDSALYLCASSKDRGVGETQYFGPGTRLLVL.

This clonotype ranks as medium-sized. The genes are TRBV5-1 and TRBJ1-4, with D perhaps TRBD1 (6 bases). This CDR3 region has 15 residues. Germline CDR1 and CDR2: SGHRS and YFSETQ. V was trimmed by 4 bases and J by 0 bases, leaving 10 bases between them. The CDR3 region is CASSRTEPTNEKLFF. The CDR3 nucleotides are TGCGCCAGCAGCAGGACAGAACCAACTAATGAAAAACTGTTTTTT.

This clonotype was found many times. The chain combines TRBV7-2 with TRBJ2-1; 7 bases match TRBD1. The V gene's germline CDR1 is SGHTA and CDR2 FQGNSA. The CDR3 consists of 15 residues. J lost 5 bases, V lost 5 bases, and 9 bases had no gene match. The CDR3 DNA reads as TGTGCCAGCAGCCCCAGGGGGTTGGGGAACAATGAGCAGTTCTTC. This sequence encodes CASSPRGLGNNEQFF.

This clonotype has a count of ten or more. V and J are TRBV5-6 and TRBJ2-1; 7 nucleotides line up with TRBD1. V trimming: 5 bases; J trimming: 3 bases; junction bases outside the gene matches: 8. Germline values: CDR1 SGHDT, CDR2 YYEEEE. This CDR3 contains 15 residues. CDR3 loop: CASSYRDSIYNEQFF. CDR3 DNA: TGTGCCAGCAGTTACCGGGACAGTATCTACAATGAGCAGTTCTTC.

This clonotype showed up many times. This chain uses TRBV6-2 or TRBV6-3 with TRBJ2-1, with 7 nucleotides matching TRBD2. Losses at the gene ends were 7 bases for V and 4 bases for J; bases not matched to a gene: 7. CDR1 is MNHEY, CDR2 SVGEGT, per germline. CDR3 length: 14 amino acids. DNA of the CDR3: TGTGCCAGCACTATAGCGGGTGCTTACAATGAGCAGTTCTTC. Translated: CASTIAGAYNEQFF.

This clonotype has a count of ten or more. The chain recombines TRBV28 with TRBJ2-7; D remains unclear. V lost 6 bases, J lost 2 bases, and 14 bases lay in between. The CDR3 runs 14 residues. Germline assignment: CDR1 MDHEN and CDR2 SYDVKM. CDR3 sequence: CASSPPLPPYEQYF. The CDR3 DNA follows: TGTGCCAGCAGCCCCCCTTTGCCGCCCTACGAGCAGTACTTC.

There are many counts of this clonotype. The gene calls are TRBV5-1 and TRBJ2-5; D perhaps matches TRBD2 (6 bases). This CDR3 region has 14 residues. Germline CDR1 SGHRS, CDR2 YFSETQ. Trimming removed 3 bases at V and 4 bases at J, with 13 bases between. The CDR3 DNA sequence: TGCGCCAGCAGCTGGGGCGGGGCCGGAGAGACCCAGTACTTC. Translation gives CASSWGGAGETQYF.

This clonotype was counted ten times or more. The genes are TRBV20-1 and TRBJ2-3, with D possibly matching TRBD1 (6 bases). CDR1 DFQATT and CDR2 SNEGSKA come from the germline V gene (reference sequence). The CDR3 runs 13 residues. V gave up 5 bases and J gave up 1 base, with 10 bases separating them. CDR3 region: CSAPGQRTDTQYF. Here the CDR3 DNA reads TGCAGTGCTCCCGGACAGCGCACAGATACGCAGTATTTT.

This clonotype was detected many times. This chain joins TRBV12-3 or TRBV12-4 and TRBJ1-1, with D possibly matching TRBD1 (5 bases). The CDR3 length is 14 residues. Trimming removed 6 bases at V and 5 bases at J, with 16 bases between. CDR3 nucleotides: TGTGCCAGCAGCCTGGGGGGAGGGCTGACTGAAGCTTTCTTT. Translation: CASSLGGGLTEAFF.

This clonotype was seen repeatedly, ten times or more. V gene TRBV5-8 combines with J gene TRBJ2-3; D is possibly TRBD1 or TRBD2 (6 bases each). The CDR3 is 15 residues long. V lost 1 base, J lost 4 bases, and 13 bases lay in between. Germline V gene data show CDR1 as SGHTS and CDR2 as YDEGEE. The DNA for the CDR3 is TGTGCCAGCAGCTTGCTCGGGGGCCCCTCAGATACGCAGTATTTT. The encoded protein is CASSLLGGPSDTQYF.

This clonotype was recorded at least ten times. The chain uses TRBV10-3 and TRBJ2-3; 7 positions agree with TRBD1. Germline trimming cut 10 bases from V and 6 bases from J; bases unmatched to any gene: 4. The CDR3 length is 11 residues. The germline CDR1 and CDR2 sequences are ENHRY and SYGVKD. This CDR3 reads CATKGADTQYF. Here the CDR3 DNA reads TGTGCCACCAAGGGGGCCGATACGCAGTATTTT.

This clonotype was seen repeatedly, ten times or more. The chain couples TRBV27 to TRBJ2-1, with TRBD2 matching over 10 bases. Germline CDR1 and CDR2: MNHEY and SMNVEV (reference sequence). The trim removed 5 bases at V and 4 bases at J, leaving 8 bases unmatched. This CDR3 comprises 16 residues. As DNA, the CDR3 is TGTGCCAGCAGTCGCCGGGCTAGCGGGGGATACAATGAGCAGTTCTTC. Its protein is CASSRRASGGYNEQFF.

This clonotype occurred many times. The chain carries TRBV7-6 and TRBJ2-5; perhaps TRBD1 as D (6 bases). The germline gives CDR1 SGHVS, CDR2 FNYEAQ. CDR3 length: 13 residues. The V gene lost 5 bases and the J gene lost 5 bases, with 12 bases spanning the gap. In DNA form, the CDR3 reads TGTGCCAGCAGCCCCAGGGGTTCCGAGACCCAGTACTTC. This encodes CASSPRGSETQYF.

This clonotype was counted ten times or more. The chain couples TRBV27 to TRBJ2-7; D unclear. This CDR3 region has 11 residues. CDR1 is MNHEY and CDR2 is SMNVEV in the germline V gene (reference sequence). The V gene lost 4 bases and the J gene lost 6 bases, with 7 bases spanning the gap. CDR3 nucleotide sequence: TGTGCCAGCAGTTCTGGTTTCGAGCAGTACTTC. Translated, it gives CASSSGFEQYF.

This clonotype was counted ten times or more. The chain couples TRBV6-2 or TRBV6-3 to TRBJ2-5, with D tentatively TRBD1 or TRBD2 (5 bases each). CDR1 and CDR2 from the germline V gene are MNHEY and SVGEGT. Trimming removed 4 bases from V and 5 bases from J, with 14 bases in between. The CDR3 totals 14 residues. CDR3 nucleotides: TGTGCCAGCAGTTCCGGGACCGCCTCGGAGACCCAGTACTTC. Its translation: CASSSGTASETQYF.

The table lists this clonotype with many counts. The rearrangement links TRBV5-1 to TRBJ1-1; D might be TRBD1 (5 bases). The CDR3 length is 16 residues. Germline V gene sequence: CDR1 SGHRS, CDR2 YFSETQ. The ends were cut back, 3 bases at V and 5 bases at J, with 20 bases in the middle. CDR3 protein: CASSSTPGTAGTEAFF. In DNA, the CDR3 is TGCGCCAGCAGCTCCACCCCCGGGACGGCTGGGACTGAAGCTTTCTTT.

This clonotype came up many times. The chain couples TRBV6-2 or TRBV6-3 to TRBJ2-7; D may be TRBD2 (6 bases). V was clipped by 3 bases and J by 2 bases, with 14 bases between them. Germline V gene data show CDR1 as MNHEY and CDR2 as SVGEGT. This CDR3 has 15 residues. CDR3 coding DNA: TGTGCCAGCAGTTATCAACGAGGAGGGGCCTACGAGCAGTACTTC. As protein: CASSYQRGGAYEQYF.

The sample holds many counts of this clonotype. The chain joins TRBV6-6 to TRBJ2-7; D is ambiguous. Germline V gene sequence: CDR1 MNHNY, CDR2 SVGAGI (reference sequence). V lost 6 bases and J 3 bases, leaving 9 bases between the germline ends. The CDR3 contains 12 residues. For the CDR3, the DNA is TGTGCCAGCAGCGTGACATACTACGAGCAGTACTTC. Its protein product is CASSVTYYEQYF.

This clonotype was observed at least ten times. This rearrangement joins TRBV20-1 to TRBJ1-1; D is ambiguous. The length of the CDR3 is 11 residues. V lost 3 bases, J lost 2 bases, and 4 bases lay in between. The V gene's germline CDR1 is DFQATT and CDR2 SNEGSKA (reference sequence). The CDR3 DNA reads TGCAGTGCTAGGCAAAACACTGAAGCTTTCTTT. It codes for CSARQNTEAFF.

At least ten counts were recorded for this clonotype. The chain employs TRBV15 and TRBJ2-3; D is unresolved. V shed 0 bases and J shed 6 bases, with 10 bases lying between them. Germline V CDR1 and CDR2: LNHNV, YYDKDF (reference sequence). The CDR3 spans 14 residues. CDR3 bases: TGTGCCACCAGCAGAGATCGGGTTTTGGATACGCAGTATTTT. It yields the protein CATSRDRVLDTQYF.

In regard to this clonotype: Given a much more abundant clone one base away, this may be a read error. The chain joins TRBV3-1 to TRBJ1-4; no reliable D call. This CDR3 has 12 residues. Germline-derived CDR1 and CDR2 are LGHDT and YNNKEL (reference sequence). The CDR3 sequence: CTSSQEVEKLFF. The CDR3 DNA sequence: TGTACCAGCAGCCAAGAGGTTGAAAAACTGTTTTTT. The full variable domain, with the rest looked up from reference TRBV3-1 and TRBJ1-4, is DTAVSQTPKYLVTQMGNDKSIKCEQNLGHDTMYWYKQDSKKFLKIMFSYNNKELIINETVPNRFSPKSPDKAHLNLHINSLELGDSAVYFCTSSQEVEKLFFGSGTQLSVL.

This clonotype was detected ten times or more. The CDR3: CASSDVLWDEQFF. The CDR3 nucleotides read TGCGCCAGCAGTGACGTCCTCTGGGATGAGCAGTTCTTC. This chain joins TRBV10-2 and TRBJ2-1; D uncertain. Trimming shortened V by 3 bases and J by 8 bases, and 11 bases separated the two germline ends. The CDR3 extends over 13 amino acids. The germline gives CDR1 WSHSY, CDR2 SAAADI.

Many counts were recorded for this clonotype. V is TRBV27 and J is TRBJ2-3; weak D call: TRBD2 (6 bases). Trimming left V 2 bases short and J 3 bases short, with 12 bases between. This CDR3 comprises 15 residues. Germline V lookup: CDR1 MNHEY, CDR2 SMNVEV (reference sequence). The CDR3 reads CASSLGDGRTDTQYF. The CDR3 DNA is TGTGCCAGCAGTTTAGGGGACGGGAGAACAGATACGCAGTATTTT.

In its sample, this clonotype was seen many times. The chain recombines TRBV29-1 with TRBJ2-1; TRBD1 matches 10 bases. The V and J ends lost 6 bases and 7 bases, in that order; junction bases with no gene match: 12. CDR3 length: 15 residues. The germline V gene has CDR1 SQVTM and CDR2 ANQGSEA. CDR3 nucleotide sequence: TGCAGCGTCGCGGGAGGACAGGGGGTGGTAAATGAGCAGTTCTTC. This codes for CSVAGGQGVVNEQFF.